This entry lists 20 T cell receptor beta chains sequenced from one sample in a study of identical twins (dated by TCRdb to about 2016). Libraries were constructed by 5' RACE. The sequencer was an Illumina HiSeq 2000. Clones were called with MiXCR by TCRdb after fastp trimmed the public reads at Q25, and only in-frame beta chains were retained. Rows merge per CDR3 protein into single entries with the most common DNA and genes. The sample table holds more than 250,000 distinct CDR3 sequences, of which roughly 8.6% were seen once. Together, the top ten hold approximately 2% of the sample. These data also formed part of another study, on yellow fever vaccine responses in identical twins.

Material for sequencing was memory (CD45RO+) T cells sorted from blood. In the paper's terms, the cell subset or site label means: CD45RO+ enriched T cells. The receptors derive from a woman under 30 in good health.

This clonotype was seen many times. V gene TRBV5-1 combines with J gene TRBJ2-3, with TRBD2 matching over 12 bases. V dropped 4 bases and J dropped 5; count of bases not matched to a gene: 8. CDR1 and CDR2 (germline): SGHRS, YFSETQ. The CDR3 is 16 residues long. CDR3 protein: CASSLLTSGGVDTQYF. Written as DNA, the CDR3 is TGCGCCAGCAGCCTCCTGACTAGCGGGGGCGTAGATACGCAGTATTTT.

This clonotype has just a few counts. This chain links TRBV2 with TRBJ1-3; D possibly corresponds to TRBD1 (5 bases). Germline assignment: CDR1 SNHLY and CDR2 FYNNEI. The CDR3 runs to 15 residues. Trimming shortened V by 4 bases and J by 1 base, and 11 bases separated the two germline ends. The CDR3 sequence is CASSAEQGSGNTIYF. DNA of the CDR3: TGTGCCAGCAGTGCCGAGCAGGGTTCTGGAAACACCATATATTTT.

This clonotype came up a few times. The chain uses TRBV3-1 and TRBJ2-2, with 9 bases that match TRBD2. Germline V gene lookup returns CDR1 LGHDT and CDR2 YNNKEL (reference sequence). The CDR3 extends over 16 amino acids. With V trimmed by 1 base and J by 10 bases, 10 bases remained unmatched. CDR3 in DNA: TGTGCCAGCAGCCAAGGAGGGGGCGGGGGGGCCGCGGAGCTGTTTTTT. This translates into CASSQGGGGGAAELFF.

The gene calls are TRBV7-9 and TRBJ2-2; 9 bases align to TRBD2. The V gene's germline CDR1 is SEHNR and CDR2 FQNEAQ (reference sequence). The CDR3 extends over 20 amino acids. Losses at the gene ends were 2 bases for V and 1 base for J; bases not matched to a gene: 14. This chain's CDR3 is CASSLIPRLADLQNTGELFF. CDR3 in DNA: TGTGCCAGCAGCTTAATTCCGAGACTAGCGGACTTGCAGAACACCGGGGAGCTGTTTTTT. Together with reference TRBV7-9 and TRBJ2-2, the CDR3 gives the full variable domain: DTGVSQNPRHKITKRGQNVTFRCDPISEHNRLYWYRQTLGQGPEFLTYFQNEAQLEKSRLLSDRFSAERPKGSFSTLEIQRTEQGDSAMYLCASSLIPRLADLQNTGELFFGEGSRLTVL.

This clonotype was seen only a few times. The chain recombines TRBV12-3 or TRBV12-4 with TRBJ2-5; 10 nucleotides match TRBD1. With V trimmed by 3 bases and J by 5 bases, 6 bases remained unmatched. The CDR3 is 15 amino acids. Here the CDR3 DNA reads TGTGCCAGCAGTTTTGGGAGGACAGGGGGGGAGACCCAGTACTTC. It specifies CASSFGRTGGETQYF.

J is TRBJ2-5 and V is TRBV5-1, with D possibly matching TRBD2 (6 bases). The V end lost 4 bases, the J end lost 2 bases, and 9 bases lay between the germline ends. Germline CDR1 and CDR2: SGHRS and YFSETQ. The CDR3 consists of 13 residues. The CDR3 coding sequence is TGCGCCAGCAGCGGAGGGTTACAAGAGACCCAGTACTTC. Residues: CASSGGLQETQYF.

The CDR3 region is CASSLALATYNEQFF. CDR3 nucleotides: TGCGCCAGCAGCTTGGCTCTAGCGACCTACAATGAGCAGTTCTTC. The rearrangement joins TRBV5-1 to TRBJ2-1; D might be TRBD2 (6 bases). The germline gives CDR1 SGHRS, CDR2 YFSETQ. The CDR3 runs to 15 residues. V dropped 0 bases and J dropped 2 bases, with 9 bases sitting between them.

The V and J genes are TRBV5-1 and TRBJ2-3, with 7 bases fitting TRBD2. The CDR3 spans 15 residues. V gave up 1 base and J gave up 2 bases; unmatched junction bases: 4. Germline CDR1 and CDR2: SGHRS and YFSETQ. DNA for the CDR3: TGCGCCAGCAGCTTGCCTAGCGGACACACAGATACGCAGTATTTT. This sequence encodes CASSLPSGHTDTQYF.

There are a few counts of this clonotype. The chain joins TRBV2 to TRBJ2-5; TRBD2 is a possible D gene (5 bases). CDR1 is SNHLY, CDR2 FYNNEI, per germline. The CDR3 loop spans 11 amino acids. Trimming took 11 bases from V and 4 from J, leaving 11 bases between them. CDR3 in amino acids: CAGAGRETQYF. The CDR3 coding sequence is TGTGCCGGTGCGGGCCGAGAGACCCAGTACTTC.

This clonotype was counted many times. CDR3 protein: CASSEIAGETQYF. The CDR3 nucleotides read TGTGCCAGCAGTGAAATAGCGGGAGAGACCCAGTACTTC. The rearrangement uses TRBV6-1 and TRBJ2-5, with 7 positions matching TRBD2. Germline loops: CDR1 MNHNS, CDR2 SASEGT. The CDR3 is 13 residues long. V was pared by 2 bases and J by 4 bases, with 1 base of the junction left unmatched.

The DNA for the CDR3 is TGCAGTGTTACCGCGGGGTACACCGGGGAGCTGTTTTTT. Residues: CSVTAGYTGELFF. The chain links TRBV20-1 to TRBJ2-2, with a weak D call TRBD2 (6 bases). The CDR3 consists of 13 residues. V gave up 7 bases and J gave up 3 bases, with 12 bases separating them. CDR1 DFQATT and CDR2 SNEGSKA come from the germline V gene (reference sequence).

This clonotype was picked up many times. The genes are TRBV10-2 and TRBJ2-1; possible D gene TRBD2, 7 bases. CDR1 is WSHSY, CDR2 SAAADI, per germline. The V end lost 8 bases, the J end lost 8 bases, and 13 bases lay between the germline ends. CDR3 length equals 12 residues. The CDR3 sequence is CASGQGGDEQFF. CDR3 coding DNA: TGCGCCAGCGGCCAAGGGGGGGATGAGCAGTTCTTC.

The V call is TRBV4-2, the J call TRBJ1-4; 9 nucleotides align to TRBD1. Germline V gives CDR1 LGHNA, CDR2 YNFKEQ. V lost 1 base to trimming and J lost 7 bases; unmatched junction nucleotides: 10. There are 17 residues in the CDR3. The chain's CDR3 is CASSQASSGTGIEKLFF. CDR3 nucleotides: TGTGCCAGCAGCCAAGCCTCGTCGGGGACAGGGATTGAAAAACTGTTTTTT.

This clonotype appeared a few times. The chain uses TRBV20-1 and TRBJ1-4; unclear D gene. The V and J ends lost 7 bases and 8 bases respectively, with 14 bases between them. Germline loops: CDR1 DFQATT, CDR2 SNEGSKA (reference sequence). The CDR3 consists of 12 residues. The DNA for the CDR3 is TGCAGTGGTACCTCCGAAAAAGAAAAACTGTTTTTT. Its translation is CSGTSEKEKLFF.

At least ten counts were recorded for this clonotype. CDR3 DNA: TGTGCCAGCGGGAACAGGAACACAGATACGCAGTATTTT. This encodes CASGNRNTDTQYF. The chain uses TRBV12-3 or TRBV12-4 and TRBJ2-3; D may be TRBD1 (5 bases). The CDR3 has 13 amino acids. Trimming pared 8 bases from V and 2 bases from J, leaving 11 bases between.

The V gene is TRBV5-6, the J gene TRBJ1-2; weak D call: TRBD1 (6 bases). Trimming cost V 4 bases and J 3 bases, with 13 bases left between them. Germline loops: CDR1 SGHDT, CDR2 YYEEEE. The CDR3 consists of 14 residues. CDR3 sequence reads: CASSRDTLHYGYTF. The CDR3 DNA reads as TGTGCCAGCAGCCGGGACACACTCCACTATGGCTACACCTTC.

There are many counts of this clonotype. V is TRBV7-9 and J is TRBJ2-2; no reliable D call. V lost 4 bases and J lost 6, with 9 bases in between. This CDR3 comprises 13 residues. Per the germline V gene, CDR1 is SEHNR and CDR2 is FQNEAQ (reference sequence). CDR3 sequence reads: CASSSDLPGELFF. The CDR3 DNA sequence: TGTGCCAGCAGCTCTGACTTGCCCGGGGAGCTGTTTTTT. Combining the CDR3 with reference TRBV7-9 and TRBJ2-2 gives the whole variable domain DTGVSQNPRHKITKRGQNVTFRCDPISEHNRLYWYRQTLGQGPEFLTYFQNEAQLEKSRLLSDRFSAERPKGSFSTLEIQRTEQGDSAMYLCASSSDLPGELFFGEGSRLTVL.

Only a few counts were recorded for this clonotype. The J gene is TRBJ2-5, the V gene TRBV21-1; the listed D gene, TRBD2, was not tested against the DNA. TRBV21-1 corresponds to a pseudogene. The CDR3 spans 17 residues. The CDR3 sequence: CASSKIPREGCRETQYF. CDR3 coding DNA: TGTGCCAGCAGCAAGATACCGAGGGAGGGATGCAGGGAGACCCAGTACTTC.

The rearrangement uses TRBV20-1 and TRBJ2-1; D remains ambiguous. CDR1 is DFQATT, CDR2 SNEGSKA, per germline (reference sequence). The CDR3 is made up of 13 amino acids. V lost 3 bases and J lost 5, with 11 bases in between. The CDR3 sequence is CSARVPPHNEQFF. The CDR3 nucleotides are TGCAGTGCTAGGGTGCCCCCCCACAATGAGCAGTTCTTC.

This clonotype was recorded many times. The rearrangement uses TRBV5-6 and TRBJ2-1, with D possibly TRBD2 on 6 matching bases. This CDR3 is 13 amino acids long. In germline, CDR1 is SGHDT, CDR2 YYEEEE. Trimming pared 4 bases from V and 8 bases from J, leaving 13 bases between. The CDR3 loop is CASSRGLFDEQFF. The CDR3 DNA is TGTGCCAGCAGCCGAGGACTATTCGATGAGCAGTTCTTC.